A selection of T cell receptor beta chains follows, all from one sample in a study of T cells in Graves' hyperthyroidism and ophthalmopathy. TCRdb re-derived calls from the multiplex PCR reads in MiXCR, one entry per CDR3 protein. The table has 300,000 to 350,000 distinct CDR3 sequences, around 14% seen once. The sequencing sample was made of blood. The source of these receptors is a woman aged 25 to 39 with Graves' hyperthyroidism. The CDR3 runs from the conserved cysteine through the conserved F or W. D genes are given only for firm matches. Only some rows state a clone size, as once, few, many or a class for expanded clones.

j_call: TRBJ1-2; clone_size: NA; d_call: NA; v_call: TRBV13; cdr3_aa: CASSSRGGHYGYTF; cdr3_nt: TGTGCCAGCAGCTCCCGGGGGGGCCACTATGGCTACACCTTC
j_call: TRBJ2-5; clone_size: NA; d_call: NA; v_call: TRBV19; cdr3_aa: CASSITPPFGDGVQETQYF; cdr3_nt: TGTGCCAGTAGTATAACCCCACCATTCGGGGATGGGGTCCAAGAGACCCAGTACTTC
j_call: TRBJ2-3; clone_size: NA; d_call: NA; v_call: TRBV7-9; cdr3_aa: CASRQGGTDTQYF; cdr3_nt: TGTGCCAGCAGACAGGGAGGAACAGATACGCAGTATTTT
j_call: TRBJ2-5; clone_size: many; d_call: TRBD2; v_call: TRBV9; cdr3_aa: CASSGSGSETQYF; cdr3_nt: TGTGCCAGCAGCGGTAGCGGGAGTGAGACCCAGTACTTC
j_call: TRBJ2-1; clone_size: few; d_call: NA; v_call: TRBV10-3; cdr3_aa: CAISDTGPSSYNEQFF; cdr3_nt: TGTGCCATCAGTGATACAGGTCCGAGCTCCTACAATGAGCAGTTCTTC
j_call: TRBJ2-7; clone_size: many; d_call: NA; v_call: TRBV29-1; cdr3_aa: CSVTAQGTGEQYF; cdr3_nt: TGCAGCGTGACAGCACAAGGGACGGGGGAGCAGTACTTC
j_call: TRBJ1-1; clone_size: many; d_call: NA; v_call: TRBV29-1; cdr3_aa: CSALTGENTEAFF; cdr3_nt: TGCAGCGCCCTGACAGGCGAGAACACTGAAGCTTTCTTT
j_call: TRBJ2-1; clone_size: NA; d_call: NA; v_call: TRBV19; cdr3_aa: CASSPGRSYSYNEQFF; cdr3_nt: TGTGCCAGTAGTCCGGGCCGGAGTTACTCCTACAATGAGCAGTTCTTC
j_call: TRBJ2-3; clone_size: many; d_call: NA; v_call: TRBV10-3; cdr3_aa: CAISESWAELTDTQYF; cdr3_nt: TGTGCCATCAGTGAGTCGTGGGCAGAGCTCACAGATACGCAGTATTTT
j_call: TRBJ2-1; clone_size: many; d_call: NA; v_call: TRBV2; cdr3_aa: CASSEGGLSRSDEQFF; cdr3_nt: TGTGCCAGCAGTGAAGGCGGGCTGTCCCGAAGTGATGAGCAGTTCTTC